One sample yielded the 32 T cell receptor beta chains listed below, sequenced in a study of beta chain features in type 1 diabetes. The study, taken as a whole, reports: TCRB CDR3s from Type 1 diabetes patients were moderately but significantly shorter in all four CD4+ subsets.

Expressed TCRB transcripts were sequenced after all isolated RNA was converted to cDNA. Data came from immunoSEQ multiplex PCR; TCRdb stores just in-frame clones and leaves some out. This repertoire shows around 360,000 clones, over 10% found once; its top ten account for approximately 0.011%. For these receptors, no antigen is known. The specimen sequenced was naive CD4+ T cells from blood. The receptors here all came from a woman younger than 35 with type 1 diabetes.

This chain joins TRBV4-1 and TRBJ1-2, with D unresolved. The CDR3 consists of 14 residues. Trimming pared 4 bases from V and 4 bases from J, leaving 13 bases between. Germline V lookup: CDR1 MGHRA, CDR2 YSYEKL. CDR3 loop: CASSPGQAGYGYTF. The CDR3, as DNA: TGCGCCAGCAGCCCCGGGCAGGCGGGCTATGGCTACACCTTC.

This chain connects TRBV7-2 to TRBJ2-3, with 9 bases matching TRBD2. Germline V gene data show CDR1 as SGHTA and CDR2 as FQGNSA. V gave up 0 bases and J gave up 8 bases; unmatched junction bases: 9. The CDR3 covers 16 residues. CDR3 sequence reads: CASSLALSGGIGTQYF. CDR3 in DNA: TGTGCCAGCAGCTTAGCGCTTAGCGGGGGTATCGGTACGCAGTATTTT.

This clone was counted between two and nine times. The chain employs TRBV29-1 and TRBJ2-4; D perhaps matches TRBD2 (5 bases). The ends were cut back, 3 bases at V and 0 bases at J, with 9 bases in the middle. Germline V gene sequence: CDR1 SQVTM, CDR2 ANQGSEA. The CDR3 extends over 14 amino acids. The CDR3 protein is CSVEGVLAKNIQYF. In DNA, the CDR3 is TGCAGCGTTGAGGGAGTATTAGCCAAAAACATTCAGTACTTC.

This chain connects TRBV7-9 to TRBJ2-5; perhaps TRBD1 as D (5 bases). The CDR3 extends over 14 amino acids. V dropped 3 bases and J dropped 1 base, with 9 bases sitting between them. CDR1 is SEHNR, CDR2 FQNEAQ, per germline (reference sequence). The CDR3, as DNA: TGTGCCAGCAGCTTCAGGGCAGGCCAAGAGACCCAGTACTTC. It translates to CASSFRAGQETQYF.

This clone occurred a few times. The CDR3 coding sequence is TGTGCCAGCAGCCCCGGGGGGAGCACAGATACGCAGTATTTT. It is translated as CASSPGGSTDTQYF. J is TRBJ2-3 and V is TRBV7-6, with 7 bases that match TRBD2. CDR3 size: 14 residues. V dropped 5 bases and J dropped 0; count of bases not matched to a gene: 2. Germline V gene lookup returns CDR1 SGHVS and CDR2 FNYEAQ.

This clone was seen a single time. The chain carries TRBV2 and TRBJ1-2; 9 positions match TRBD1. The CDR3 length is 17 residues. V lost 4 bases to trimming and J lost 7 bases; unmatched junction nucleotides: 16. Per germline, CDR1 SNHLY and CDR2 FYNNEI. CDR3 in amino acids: CASSAVGTGNVGGGYTF. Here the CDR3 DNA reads TGTGCCAGCAGTGCAGTGGGGACAGGGAATGTCGGAGGTGGCTACACCTTC.

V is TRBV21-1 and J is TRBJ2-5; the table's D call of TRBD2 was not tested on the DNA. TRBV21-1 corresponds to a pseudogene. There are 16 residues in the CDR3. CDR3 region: CASSPTSGRDQETQYF. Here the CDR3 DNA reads TGTGCCAGCAGCCCGACTAGCGGGAGGGACCAAGAGACCCAGTACTTC.

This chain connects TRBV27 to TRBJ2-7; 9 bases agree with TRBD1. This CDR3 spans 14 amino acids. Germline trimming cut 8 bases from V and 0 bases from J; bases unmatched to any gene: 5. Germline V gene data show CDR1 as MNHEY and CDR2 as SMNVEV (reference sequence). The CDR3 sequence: CASERTGDSYEQYF. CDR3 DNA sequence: TGTGCCAGCGAACGGACAGGGGACTCCTACGAGCAGTACTTC.

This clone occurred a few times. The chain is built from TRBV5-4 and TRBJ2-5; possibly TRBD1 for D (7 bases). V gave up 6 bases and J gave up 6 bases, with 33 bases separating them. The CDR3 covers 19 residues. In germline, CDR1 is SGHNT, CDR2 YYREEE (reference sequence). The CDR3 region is CASTTSSLGLQEGAKTQYF. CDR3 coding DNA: TGTGCCAGCACCACCAGCTCCCTCGGACTACAAGAGGGGGCGAAGACCCAGTACTTC.

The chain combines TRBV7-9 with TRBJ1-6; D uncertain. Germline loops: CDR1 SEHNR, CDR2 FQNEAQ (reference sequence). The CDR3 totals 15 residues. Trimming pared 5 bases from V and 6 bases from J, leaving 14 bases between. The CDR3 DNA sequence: TGTGCCAGCAGCCCCTTGGGGAGGACTAATTCACCCCTCCACTTT. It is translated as CASSPLGRTNSPLHF.

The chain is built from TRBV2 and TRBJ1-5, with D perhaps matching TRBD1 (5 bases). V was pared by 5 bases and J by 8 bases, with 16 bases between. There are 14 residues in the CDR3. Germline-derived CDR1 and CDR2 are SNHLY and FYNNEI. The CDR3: CASSQGGGGEPQHF. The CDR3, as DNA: TGTGCCAGCAGTCAGGGCGGAGGCGGGGAGCCCCAGCATTTT.

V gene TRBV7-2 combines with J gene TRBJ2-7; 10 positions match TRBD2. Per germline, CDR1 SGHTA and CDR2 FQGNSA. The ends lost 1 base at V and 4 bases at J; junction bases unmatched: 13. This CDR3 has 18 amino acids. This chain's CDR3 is CASSLVWGSSGRIYEQYF. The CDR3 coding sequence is TGTGCCAGCAGCTTAGTATGGGGGTCTAGCGGGAGAATTTACGAGCAGTACTTC.

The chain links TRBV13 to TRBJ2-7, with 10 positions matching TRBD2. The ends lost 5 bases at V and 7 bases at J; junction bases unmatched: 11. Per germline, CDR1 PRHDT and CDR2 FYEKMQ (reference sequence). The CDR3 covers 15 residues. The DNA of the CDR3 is TGTGCCAGCAGCCATGGGGCTAGCGGGGGAGGGGAGCAGTACTTC. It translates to CASSHGASGGGEQYF.

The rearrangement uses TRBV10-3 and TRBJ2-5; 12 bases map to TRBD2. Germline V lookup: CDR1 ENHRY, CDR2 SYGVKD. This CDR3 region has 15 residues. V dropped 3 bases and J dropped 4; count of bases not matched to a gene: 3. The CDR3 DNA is TGTGCCATCAGTGAATCGACTAGCGGGGGAGAGACCCAGTACTTC. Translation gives CAISESTSGGETQYF.

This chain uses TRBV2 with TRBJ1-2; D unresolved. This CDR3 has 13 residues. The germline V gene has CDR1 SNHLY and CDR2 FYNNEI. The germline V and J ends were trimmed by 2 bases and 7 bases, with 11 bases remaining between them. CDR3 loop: CASSEMVGSGYTF. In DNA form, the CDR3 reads TGTGCCAGCAGTGAAATGGTGGGGAGTGGCTACACCTTC.

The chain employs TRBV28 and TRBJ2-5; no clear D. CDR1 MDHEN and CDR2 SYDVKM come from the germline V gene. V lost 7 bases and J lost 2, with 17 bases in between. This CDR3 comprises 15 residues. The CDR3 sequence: CASTQSWQAQETQYF. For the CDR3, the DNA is TGTGCCAGCACCCAATCCTGGCAGGCACAAGAGACCCAGTACTTC.

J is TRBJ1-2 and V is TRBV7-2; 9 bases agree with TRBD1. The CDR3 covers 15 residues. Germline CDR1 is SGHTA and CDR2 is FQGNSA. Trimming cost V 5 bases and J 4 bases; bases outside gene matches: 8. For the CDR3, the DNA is TGTGCCAGCAGCGAATACAGGGGGCGCGGCTATGGCTACACCTTC. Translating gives CASSEYRGRGYGYTF.

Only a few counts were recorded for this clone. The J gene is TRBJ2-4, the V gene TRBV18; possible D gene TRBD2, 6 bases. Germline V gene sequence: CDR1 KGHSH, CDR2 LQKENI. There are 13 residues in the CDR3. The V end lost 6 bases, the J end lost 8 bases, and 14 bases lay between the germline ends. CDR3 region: CASSVGRGDIQYF. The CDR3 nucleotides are TGTGCCAGCTCCGTAGGGCGGGGCGACATTCAGTACTTC.

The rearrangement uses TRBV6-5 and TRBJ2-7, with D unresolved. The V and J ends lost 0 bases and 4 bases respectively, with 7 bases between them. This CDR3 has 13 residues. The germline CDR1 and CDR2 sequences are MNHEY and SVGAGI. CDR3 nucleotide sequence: TGTGCCAGCAGTTACTCGCCGCGGTACGAGCAGTACTTC. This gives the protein CASSYSPRYEQYF.

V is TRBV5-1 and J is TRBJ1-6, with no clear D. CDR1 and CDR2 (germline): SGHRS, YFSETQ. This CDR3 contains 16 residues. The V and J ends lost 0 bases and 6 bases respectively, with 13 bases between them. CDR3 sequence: CASSLGAAQVNSPLHF. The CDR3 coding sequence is TGCGCCAGCAGCTTGGGGGCAGCCCAAGTTAATTCACCCCTCCACTTT.

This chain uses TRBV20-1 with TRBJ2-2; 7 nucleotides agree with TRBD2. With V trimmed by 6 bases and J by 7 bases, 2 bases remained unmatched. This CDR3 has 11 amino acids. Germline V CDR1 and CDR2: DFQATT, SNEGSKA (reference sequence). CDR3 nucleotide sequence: TGCAGTGCGTGGACTAGCGGGGAGCTGTTTTTT. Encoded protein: CSAWTSGELFF.

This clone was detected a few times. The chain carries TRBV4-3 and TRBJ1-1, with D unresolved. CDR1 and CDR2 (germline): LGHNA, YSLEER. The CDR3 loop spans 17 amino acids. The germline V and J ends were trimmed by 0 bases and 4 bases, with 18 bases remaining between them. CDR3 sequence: CASSQERLAAGSTEAFF. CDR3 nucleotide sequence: TGCGCCAGCAGCCAAGAGAGGCTAGCAGCTGGATCCACTGAAGCTTTCTTT.

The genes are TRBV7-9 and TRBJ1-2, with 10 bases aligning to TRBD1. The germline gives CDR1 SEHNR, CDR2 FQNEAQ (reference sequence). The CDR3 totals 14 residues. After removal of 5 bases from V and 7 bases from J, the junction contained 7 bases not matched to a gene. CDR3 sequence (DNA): TGTGCCAGCAGCCGAGGGACAGGGGAGAGTGGCTACACCTTC. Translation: CASSRGTGESGYTF.

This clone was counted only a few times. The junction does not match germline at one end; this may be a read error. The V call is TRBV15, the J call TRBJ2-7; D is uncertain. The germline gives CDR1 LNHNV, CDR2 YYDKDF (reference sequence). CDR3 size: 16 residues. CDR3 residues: CATSRDPRESSYEQYF. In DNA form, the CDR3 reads TGTGCCACCAGCCGAGACCCTCGTGAGAGCTCCTACGAGCAGTACTTC.

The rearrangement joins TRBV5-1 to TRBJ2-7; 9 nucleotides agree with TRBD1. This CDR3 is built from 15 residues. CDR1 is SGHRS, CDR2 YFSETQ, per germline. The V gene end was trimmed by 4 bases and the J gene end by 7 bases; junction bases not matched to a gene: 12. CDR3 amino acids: CASSLNADRGAEQYF. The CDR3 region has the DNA TGCGCCAGCAGCCTAAACGCAGACAGGGGGGCTGAGCAGTACTTC. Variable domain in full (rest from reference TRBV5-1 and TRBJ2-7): KAGVTQTPRYLIKTRGQQVTLSCSPISGHRSVSWYQQTPGQGLQFLFEYFSETQRNKGNFPGRFSGRQFSNSRSEMNVSTLELGDSALYLCASSLNADRGAEQYFGPGTRLTVT.

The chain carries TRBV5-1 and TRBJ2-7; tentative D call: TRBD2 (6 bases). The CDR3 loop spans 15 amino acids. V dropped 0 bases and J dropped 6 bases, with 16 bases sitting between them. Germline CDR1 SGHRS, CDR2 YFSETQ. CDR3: CASSLEQPGLGEQYF. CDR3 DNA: TGCGCCAGCAGCTTGGAACAACCGGGACTCGGCGAGCAGTACTTC.

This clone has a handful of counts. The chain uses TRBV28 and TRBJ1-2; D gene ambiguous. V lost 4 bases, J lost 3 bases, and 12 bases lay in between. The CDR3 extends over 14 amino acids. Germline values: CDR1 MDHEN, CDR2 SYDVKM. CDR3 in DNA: TGTGCCAGCAGTTCCCCGGCAGACTACTATGGCTACACCTTC. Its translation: CASSSPADYYGYTF.

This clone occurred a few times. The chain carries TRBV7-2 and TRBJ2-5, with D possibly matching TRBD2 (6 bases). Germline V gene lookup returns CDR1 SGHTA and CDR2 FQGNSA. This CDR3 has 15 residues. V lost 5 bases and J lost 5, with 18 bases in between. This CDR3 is CASSTETVRGETQYF. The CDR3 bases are TGTGCCAGCAGCACCGAGACTGTCCGGGGGGAGACCCAGTACTTC.

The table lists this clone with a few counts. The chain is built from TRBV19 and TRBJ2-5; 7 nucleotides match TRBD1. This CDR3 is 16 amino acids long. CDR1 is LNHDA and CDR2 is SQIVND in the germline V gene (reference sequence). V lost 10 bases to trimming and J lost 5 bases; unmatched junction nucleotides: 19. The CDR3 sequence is CAISPTGIGNGETQYF. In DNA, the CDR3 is TGTGCCATTTCTCCGACAGGGATTGGAAATGGGGAGACCCAGTACTTC.

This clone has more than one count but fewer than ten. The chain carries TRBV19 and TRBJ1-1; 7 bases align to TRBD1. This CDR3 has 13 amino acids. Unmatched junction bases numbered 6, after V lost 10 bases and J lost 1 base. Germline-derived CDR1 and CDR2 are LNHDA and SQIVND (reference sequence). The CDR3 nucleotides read TGTGCCATCAAGGGGGCTTCGAACACTGAAGCTTTCTTT. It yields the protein CAIKGASNTEAFF.

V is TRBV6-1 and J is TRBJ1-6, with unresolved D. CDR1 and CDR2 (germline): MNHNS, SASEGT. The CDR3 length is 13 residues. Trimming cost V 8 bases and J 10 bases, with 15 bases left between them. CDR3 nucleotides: TGTGCCAGCGGGAGAGGGATGTGGTCACCCCTCCACTTT. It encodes CASGRGMWSPLHF.

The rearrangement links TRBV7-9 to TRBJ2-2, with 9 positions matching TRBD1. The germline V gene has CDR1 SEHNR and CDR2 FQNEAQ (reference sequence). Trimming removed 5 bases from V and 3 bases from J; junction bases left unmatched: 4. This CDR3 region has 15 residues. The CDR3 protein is CASSRQGVDTGELFF. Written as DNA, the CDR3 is TGTGCCAGCAGCCGACAGGGGGTCGACACCGGGGAGCTGTTTTTT.